This is a list of T cell receptor beta chains from one sample in a study of CD8 T cells in ankylosing spondylitis. MiXCR was run by TCRdb on the 5' RACE reads, yielding one entry per CDR3 protein. This sample carries around 340,000 distinct CDR3 sequences, approximately 20% of them seen once, and the ten largest clones take 13%. Sequencing was performed on blood, either unsorted or a sorted T cell fraction (not recorded which). The receptors derive from a male donor with ankylosing spondylitis or in good health (not recorded which). Each CDR3 is given with its conserved first and last residue. A D gene is named only where the DNA matches it firmly. A row's size may be missing; if present it is once, few, many or a size class.

V	D	J	length	size	CDR3	DNA
TRBV7-2	TRBD2	TRBJ2-1	17	few	CASSFSGGAISYNEQFF	TGTGCCAGCAGCTTTAGCGGGGGGGCTATATCCTACAATGAGCAGTTCTTC
TRBV20-1	TRBD2	TRBJ2-7	12	many	CSATSGNYEQYF	TGCAGTGCCACTAGCGGAAATTACGAGCAGTACTTC
TRBV2	-	TRBJ2-1	15	-	CATMNRGQHGGEQFF	TGTGCCACCATGAACAGAGGCCAGCATGGCGGTGAGCAGTTCTTC
TRBV4-1	TRBD2	TRBJ2-7	18	few	CASSQEPGLAGGRYEQYF	TGCGCCAGCAGCCAAGAACCAGGACTAGCGGGGGGGAGGTACGAGCAGTACTTC
TRBV4-1	TRBD1	TRBJ1-1	16	-	CASSQPAGTVNTEAFF	TGCGCCAGCAGCCAACCTGCCGGGACAGTGAACACTGAAGCTTTCTTT
TRBV7-9	-	TRBJ2-1	15	-	CASSLAALKYNEQFF	TGTGCCAGCAGCTTAGCGGCGCTGAAGTACAATGAGCAGTTCTTC
TRBV7-9	TRBD1	TRBJ2-1	15	few	CASSLGRGLLNEQFF	TGTGCCAGCAGCCTCGGCAGGGGGCTTCTCAATGAGCAGTTCTTC
TRBV28	-	TRBJ1-2	14	-	CASSRPGETYGYTF	TGTGCCAGCAGTCGGCCGGGGGAAACCTATGGCTACACCTTC
TRBV10-3	-	TRBJ2-1	13	once	CAISESGVNEQFF	TGTGCCATCAGCGAGTCGGGGGTAAATGAGCAGTTCTTC
TRBV12-3/TRBV12-4	-	TRBJ2-2	17	-	CASSPNRWDPWVGELFF	TGTGCCAGCAGTCCCAACCGGTGGGACCCCTGGGTCGGGGAGCTGTTTTTT